This T cell receptor (beta chain) derives from a study of blood T cell repertoires in COVID-19. For the study at large: Acute and convalescent COVID-19 specimens originated in the United States, Italy and Spain. PBMCs, B-cell-depleted T cells, or T cells provided the cDNA or gDNA that made up the material.

The trim removed 1 base at V and 7 bases at J, leaving 5 bases unmatched. Germline loops: CDR1 SGHTA, CDR2 FQGTGA. The CDR3 is made up of 15 amino acids. In the original processing: Amplification from reference gene primers served as the basis for estimated nucleated cell counts. Here immunoSEQ multiplex PCR was the method, and the copy in TCRdb shows in-frame clones only, minus some. V and J calls and clone size are those listed in that table; D and trimming were worked out from the DNA. The sample consists of about 75,000 clones, 85% to 90% of them appearing once. Source material: peripheral blood. The chain uses TRBV7-3 and TRBJ2-1; 9 bases align to TRBD2. This clonotype was obtained from a human donor in a cohort sampled during active COVID-19. CDR3 nucleotide sequence: TGTGCCAGCAGCTTAAGTAGCGGGAGACAGAATGAGCAGTTCTTC. This codes for CASSLSSGRQNEQFF.